Presented here are 5 T cell receptor beta chains from one specimen sequenced in a study of blood T cell repertoires in COVID-19 (dated by TCRdb to 2019 to 2021). The library relied on the immunoSEQ multiplex PCR assay. This is the immuneACCESS table as TCRdb keeps it, with only in-frame sequences that have V and J called. A part of the clones is gone; compared with another copy, unresolved V genes explain less than half, and the rest is unexplained. Here the sample has around 60,000 clones; approximately 80% occur a single time. The top ten clones comprise around 30% of the sample. Source material: peripheral blood. The source of these receptors is a woman of 80 years or more with active or convalescent COVID-19.

The J gene is TRBJ1-2, the V gene TRBV7-9; no firm D call. CDR3 length equals 13 residues. V gave up 5 bases and J gave up 5 bases, with 12 bases separating them. From germline, CDR1 is SEHNR and CDR2 FQNEAQ (reference sequence). The CDR3, as DNA: TGTGCCAGCAGCCCCACGACTAGATATGGCTACACCTTC. Amino acid sequence: CASSPTTRYGYTF.

This chain uses TRBV5-1 with TRBJ1-1, with D hard to call. Looked up from germline, CDR1 is SGHRS and CDR2 is YFSETQ. The germline V and J ends were trimmed by 0 bases and 11 bases, with 14 bases remaining between them. The CDR3 loop spans 13 amino acids. The CDR3 region has the DNA TGCGCCAGCAGCTTGGGGTGGGAGCGATCGGCTTTCTTT. This sequence encodes CASSLGWERSAFF.

This clone was seen a few times. The chain uses TRBV28 and TRBJ1-2; the match to TRBD1 covers 9 bases. The CDR3 is 16 residues long. J gave up 2 bases and V 2 bases, and 6 bases lay outside the gene matches. Germline CDR1 is MDHEN and CDR2 is SYDVKM. CDR3 residues: CASSLLRTGDNYGYTF. In nucleotides, the CDR3 is TGTGCCAGCAGTTTACTGAGGACAGGGGACAACTATGGCTACACCTTC.

The gene calls are TRBV20-1 and TRBJ2-7; possibly TRBD1 for D (5 bases). Trimming removed 7 bases from V and 3 bases from J, with 10 bases in between. The germline V gene has CDR1 DFQATT and CDR2 SNEGSKA (reference sequence). CDR3 size: 11 residues. The CDR3 protein is CSGLRGYEQYF. Here the CDR3 DNA reads TGCAGTGGCTTAAGGGGCTACGAGCAGTACTTC.

The gene calls are TRBV6-5 and TRBJ2-3, with TRBD2 identical over 9 bases. The CDR3 has 16 amino acids. V was clipped by 4 bases and J by 2 bases; unmatched bases: 7. The germline CDR1 and CDR2 sequences are MNHEY and SVGAGI. The CDR3 bases are TGTGCCAGCAGTTCGCAGTTGGGACTAGCCACAGATACGCAGTATTTT. It translates to CASSSQLGLATDTQYF.